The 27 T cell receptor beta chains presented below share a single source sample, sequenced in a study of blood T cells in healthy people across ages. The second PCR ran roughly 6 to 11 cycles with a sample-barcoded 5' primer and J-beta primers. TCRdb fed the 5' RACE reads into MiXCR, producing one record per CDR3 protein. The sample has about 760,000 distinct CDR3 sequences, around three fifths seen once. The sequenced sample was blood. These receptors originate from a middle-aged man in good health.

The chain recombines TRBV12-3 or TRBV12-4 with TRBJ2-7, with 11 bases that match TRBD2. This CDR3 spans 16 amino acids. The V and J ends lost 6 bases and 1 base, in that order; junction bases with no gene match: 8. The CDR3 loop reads CASSRSGRAGSYEQYF. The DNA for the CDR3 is TGTGCCAGCAGCCGTAGCGGGAGGGCAGGATCCTACGAGCAGTACTTC.

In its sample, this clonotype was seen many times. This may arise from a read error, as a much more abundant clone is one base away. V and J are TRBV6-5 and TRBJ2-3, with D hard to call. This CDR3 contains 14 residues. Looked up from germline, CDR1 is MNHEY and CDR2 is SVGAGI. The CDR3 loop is CASSDSDGTDTQYF. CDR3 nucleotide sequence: TGTGCCAGCAGTGACTCGGATGGCACAGATACGCAGTATTTT.

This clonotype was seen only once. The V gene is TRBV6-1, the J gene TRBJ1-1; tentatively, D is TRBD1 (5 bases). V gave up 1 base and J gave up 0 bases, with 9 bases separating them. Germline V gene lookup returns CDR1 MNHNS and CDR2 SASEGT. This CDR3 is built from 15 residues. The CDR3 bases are TGTGCCAGCAGTGAAGGGGGGGAGGTGAACACTGAAGCTTTCTTT. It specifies CASSEGGEVNTEAFF.

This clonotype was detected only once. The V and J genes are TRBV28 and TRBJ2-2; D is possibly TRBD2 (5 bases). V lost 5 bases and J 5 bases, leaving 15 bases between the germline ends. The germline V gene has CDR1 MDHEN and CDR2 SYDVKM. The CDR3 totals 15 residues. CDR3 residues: CASSPIYGETGELFF. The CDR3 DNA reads TGTGCCAGCAGTCCAATATATGGGGAGACCGGGGAGCTGTTTTTT.

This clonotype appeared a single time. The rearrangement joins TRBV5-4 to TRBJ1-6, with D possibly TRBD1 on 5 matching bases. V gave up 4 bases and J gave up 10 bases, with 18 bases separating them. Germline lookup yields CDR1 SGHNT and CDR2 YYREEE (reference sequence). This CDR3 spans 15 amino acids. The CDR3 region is CASSPTAVDPSPLHF. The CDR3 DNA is TGTGCCAGCAGCCCGACAGCAGTTGATCCGTCACCCCTCCACTTT.

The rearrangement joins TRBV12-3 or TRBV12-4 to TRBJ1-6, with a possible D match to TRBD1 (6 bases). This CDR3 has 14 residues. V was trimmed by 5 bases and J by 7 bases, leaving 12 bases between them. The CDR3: CASSGPGVNSPLHF. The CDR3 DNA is TGTGCCAGCAGTGGACCAGGGGTGAATTCACCCCTCCACTTT.

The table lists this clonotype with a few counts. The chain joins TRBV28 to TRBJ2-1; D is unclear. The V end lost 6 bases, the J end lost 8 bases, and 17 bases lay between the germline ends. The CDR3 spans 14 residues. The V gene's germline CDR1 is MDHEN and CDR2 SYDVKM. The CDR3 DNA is TGTGCCAGCAGCCCTGGCGGAGTGGATTATGAGCAGTTCTTC. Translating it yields CASSPGGVDYEQFF.

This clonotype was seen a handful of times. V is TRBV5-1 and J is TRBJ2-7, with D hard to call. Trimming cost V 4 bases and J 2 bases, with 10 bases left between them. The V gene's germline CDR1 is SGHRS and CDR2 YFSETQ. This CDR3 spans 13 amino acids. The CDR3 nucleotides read TGCGCCAGCAGCATGGACGTCCCCTACGAGCAGTACTTC. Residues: CASSMDVPYEQYF.

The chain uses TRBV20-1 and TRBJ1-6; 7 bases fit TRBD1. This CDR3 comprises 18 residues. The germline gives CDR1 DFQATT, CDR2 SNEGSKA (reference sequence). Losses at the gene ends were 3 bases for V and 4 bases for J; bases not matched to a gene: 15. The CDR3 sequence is CSARSPPGQNFYNSPLHF. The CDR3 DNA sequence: TGCAGTGCTAGGTCCCCACCGGGACAGAATTTTTATAATTCACCCCTCCACTTT.

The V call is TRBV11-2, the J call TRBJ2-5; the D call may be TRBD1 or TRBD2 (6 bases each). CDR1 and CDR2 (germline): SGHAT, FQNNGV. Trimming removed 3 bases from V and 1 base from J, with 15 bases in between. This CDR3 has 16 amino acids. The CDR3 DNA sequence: TGTGCCAGCAGCTTTCAAGGGGGGTCGATCCAAGAGACCCAGTACTTC. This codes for CASSFQGGSIQETQYF.

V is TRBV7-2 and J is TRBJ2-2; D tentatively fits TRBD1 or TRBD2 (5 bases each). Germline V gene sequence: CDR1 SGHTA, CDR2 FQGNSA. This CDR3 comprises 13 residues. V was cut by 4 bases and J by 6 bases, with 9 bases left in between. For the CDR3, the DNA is TGTGCCAGCAGCTGGGACGCGGCCGGGGAGCTGTTTTTT. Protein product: CASSWDAAGELFF.

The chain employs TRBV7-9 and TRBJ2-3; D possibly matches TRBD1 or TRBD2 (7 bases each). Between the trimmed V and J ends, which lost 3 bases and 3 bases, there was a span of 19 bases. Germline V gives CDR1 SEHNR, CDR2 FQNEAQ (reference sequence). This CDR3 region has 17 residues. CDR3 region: CASSLGGGEGLTDTQYF. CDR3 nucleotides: TGTGCCAGCAGCTTGGGAGGGGGCGAAGGTTTAACAGATACGCAGTATTTT.

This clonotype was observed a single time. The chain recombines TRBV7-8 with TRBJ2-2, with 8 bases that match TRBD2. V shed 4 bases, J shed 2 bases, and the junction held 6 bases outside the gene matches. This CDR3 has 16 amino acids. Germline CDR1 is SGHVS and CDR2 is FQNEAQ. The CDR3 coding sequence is TGTGCCAGCAGCTCGGGGGGGGGTGAAAACACCGGGGAGCTGTTTTTT. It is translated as CASSSGGGENTGELFF.

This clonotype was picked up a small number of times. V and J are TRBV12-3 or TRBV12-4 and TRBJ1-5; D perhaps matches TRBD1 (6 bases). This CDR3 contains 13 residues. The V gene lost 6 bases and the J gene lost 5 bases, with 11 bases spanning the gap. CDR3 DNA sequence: TGTGCCAGCAGCCAAGGGGGACATCAGCCCCAGCATTTT. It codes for CASSQGGHQPQHF.

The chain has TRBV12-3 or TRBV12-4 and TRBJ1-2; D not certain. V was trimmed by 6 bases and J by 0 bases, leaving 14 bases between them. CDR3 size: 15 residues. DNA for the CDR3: TGTGCCAGCAGCAGATTACAGAGTTCTAACTATGGCTACACCTTC. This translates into CASSRLQSSNYGYTF.

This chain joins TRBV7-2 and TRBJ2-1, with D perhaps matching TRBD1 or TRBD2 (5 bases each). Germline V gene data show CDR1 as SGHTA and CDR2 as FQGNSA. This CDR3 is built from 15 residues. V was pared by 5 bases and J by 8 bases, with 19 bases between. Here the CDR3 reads CASSLGTPRADEQFF. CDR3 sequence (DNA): TGTGCCAGCAGCCTCGGGACGCCAAGGGCCGATGAGCAGTTCTTC.

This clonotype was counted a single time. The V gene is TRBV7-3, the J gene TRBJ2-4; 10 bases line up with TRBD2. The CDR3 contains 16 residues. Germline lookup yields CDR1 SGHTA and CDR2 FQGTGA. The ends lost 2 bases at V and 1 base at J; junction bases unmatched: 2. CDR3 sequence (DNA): TGTGCCAGCAGCTTATCAGCGGGGGGGGCCAAAAACATTCAGTACTTC. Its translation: CASSLSAGGAKNIQYF.

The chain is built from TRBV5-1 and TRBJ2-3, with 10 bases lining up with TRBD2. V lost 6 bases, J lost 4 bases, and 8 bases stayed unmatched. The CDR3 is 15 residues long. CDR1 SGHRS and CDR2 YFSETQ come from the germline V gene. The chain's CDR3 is CASNRGAGGPDTQYF. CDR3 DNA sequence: TGCGCCAGCAATCGAGGAGCGGGGGGGCCAGATACGCAGTATTTT.

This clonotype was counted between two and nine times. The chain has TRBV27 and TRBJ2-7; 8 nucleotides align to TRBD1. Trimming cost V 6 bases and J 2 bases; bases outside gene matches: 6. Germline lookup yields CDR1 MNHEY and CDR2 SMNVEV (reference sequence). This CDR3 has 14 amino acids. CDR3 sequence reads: CASRVRTGPYEQYF. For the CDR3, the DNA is TGTGCCAGCAGGGTACGGACAGGGCCCTACGAGCAGTACTTC.

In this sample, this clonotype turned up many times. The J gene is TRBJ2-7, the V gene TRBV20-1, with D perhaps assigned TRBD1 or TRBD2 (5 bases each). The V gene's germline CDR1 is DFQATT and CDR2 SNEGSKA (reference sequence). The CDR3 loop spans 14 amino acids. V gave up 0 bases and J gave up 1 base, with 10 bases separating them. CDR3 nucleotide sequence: TGCAGTGCTAGAGAATTGGGGGTATCCTACGAGCAGTACTTC. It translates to CSARELGVSYEQYF.

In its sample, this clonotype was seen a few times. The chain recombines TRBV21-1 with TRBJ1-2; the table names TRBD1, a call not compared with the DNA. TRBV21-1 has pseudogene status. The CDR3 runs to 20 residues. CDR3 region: CASSKGSPRGQGVTNYGYTF. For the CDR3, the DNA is TGTGCCAGCAGCAAAGGGAGCCCTAGGGGACAGGGGGTAACTAACTATGGCTACACCTTC.

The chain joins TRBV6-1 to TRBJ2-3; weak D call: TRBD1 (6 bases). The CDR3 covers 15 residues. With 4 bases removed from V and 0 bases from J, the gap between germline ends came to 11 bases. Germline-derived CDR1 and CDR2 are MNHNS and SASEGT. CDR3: CASSGQGQSTDTQYF. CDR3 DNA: TGTGCCAGCAGTGGTCAGGGACAAAGCACAGATACGCAGTATTTT.

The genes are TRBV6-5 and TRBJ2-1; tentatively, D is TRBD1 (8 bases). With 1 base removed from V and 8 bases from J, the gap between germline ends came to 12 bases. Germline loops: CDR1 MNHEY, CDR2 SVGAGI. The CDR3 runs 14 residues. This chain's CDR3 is CASSYWTGRDEQFF. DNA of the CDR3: TGTGCCAGCAGTTACTGGACAGGGAGGGATGAGCAGTTCTTC.

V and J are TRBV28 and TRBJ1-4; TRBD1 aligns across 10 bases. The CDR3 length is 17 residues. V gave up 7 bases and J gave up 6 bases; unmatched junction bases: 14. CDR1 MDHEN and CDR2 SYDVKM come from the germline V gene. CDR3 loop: CASTVLGQGQGDEKLFF. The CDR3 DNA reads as TGTGCCAGCACCGTCCTGGGACAGGGGCAGGGCGATGAAAAACTGTTTTTT.

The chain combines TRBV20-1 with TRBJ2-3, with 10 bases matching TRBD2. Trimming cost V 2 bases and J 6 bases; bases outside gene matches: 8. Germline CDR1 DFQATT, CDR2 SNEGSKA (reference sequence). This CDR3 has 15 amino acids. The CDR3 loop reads CSARSGGAWEDTQYF. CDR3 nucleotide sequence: TGCAGTGCTAGAAGCGGGGGGGCTTGGGAGGATACGCAGTATTTT.

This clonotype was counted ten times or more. In DNA form, the CDR3 reads TGTGCCAGCAGCTTGGACAGTTTACAAGAGACCCAGTACTTC. This translates into CASSLDSLQETQYF. J is TRBJ2-5 and V is TRBV5-4; D gene ambiguous. This CDR3 region has 14 residues. The germline CDR1 and CDR2 sequences are SGHNT and YYREEE (reference sequence). V shed 0 bases and J shed 2 bases, with 8 bases lying between them.

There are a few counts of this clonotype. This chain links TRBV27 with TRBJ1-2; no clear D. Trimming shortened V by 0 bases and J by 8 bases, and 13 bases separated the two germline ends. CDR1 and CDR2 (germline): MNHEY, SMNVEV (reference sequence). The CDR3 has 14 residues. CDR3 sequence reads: CASSLSDPSRGYTF. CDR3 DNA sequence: TGTGCCAGCAGTTTATCGGATCCTTCCCGGGGCTACACCTTC.